This is a list of T cell receptor beta chains from one sample in a study of T cell repertoires in cytomegalovirus infection. TCRdb fed the reads into MiXCR, producing one record per CDR3 protein. This table holds 300,000 or so distinct CDR3 sequences, around 10% found once. The sequenced material came from PBMCs. Source of these receptors: a human donor in good health (CMV status not recorded). Some clones in this sample may be carry-over from other donors' samples. Each CDR3 is given with its conserved first and last residue. Each record gives: CDR3 protein, J gene, V gene, D gene, clone size. A D gene is named only where the DNA matches it firmly. For some rows the clone size is stated as once, few or many, or as a class when expanded; others skip it.

CDR3: CASSMGQTFNYGYTF
J: TRBJ1-2
V: TRBV19
D: NA
size: many

CDR3: CASSEMYREGTDTQYF
J: TRBJ2-3
V: TRBV7-3
D: NA
size: few

CDR3: CASSATRGAGYNEQFF
J: TRBJ2-1
V: TRBV9
D: NA
size: few

CDR3: CSAGVSGGPPYF
J: TRBJ2-5
V: TRBV20-1
D: TRBD2
size: NA

CDR3: CASSPGLTSDTQYF
J: TRBJ2-3
V: TRBV11-3
D: NA
size: many

CDR3: CASSFNPGVGSPLHF
J: TRBJ1-6
V: TRBV28
D: NA
size: many

CDR3: CASSPADRRNSYNEQFF
J: TRBJ2-1
V: TRBV7-9
D: NA
size: NA

CDR3: CASSQPGQGAYNEQFF
J: TRBJ2-1
V: TRBV14
D: TRBD1
size: many

CDR3: CASGDVGNQPQHF
J: TRBJ1-5
V: TRBV25-1
D: NA
size: NA

CDR3: CASSQDFGEGYEQYF
J: TRBJ2-7
V: TRBV5-1
D: NA
size: few

CDR3: CASSQTGPMADTQYF
J: TRBJ2-3
V: TRBV7-9
D: TRBD1
size: many

CDR3: CASSQDHGNTGELFF
J: TRBJ2-2
V: TRBV4-3
D: NA
size: NA

CDR3: CASSYSGARGGSQYLYEQFF
J: TRBJ2-1
V: TRBV6-6
D: TRBD2
size: many

CDR3: CASSQGNRGNNEQFF
J: TRBJ2-1
V: TRBV3-1
D: TRBD1
size: NA

CDR3: CASSYSVRGDYNEQFF
J: TRBJ2-1
V: TRBV6-2/TRBV6-3
D: NA
size: NA

CDR3: CASSFNRGSGELFF
J: TRBJ2-2
V: TRBV11-3
D: TRBD1
size: many

CDR3: CASSPNRGGFETQYF
J: TRBJ2-5
V: TRBV12-3/TRBV12-4
D: TRBD2
size: few

CDR3: CSGRGGRVLDNEQFF
J: TRBJ2-1
V: TRBV29-1
D: TRBD2
size: many

CDR3: CASSYSTPGGLFSTDTQYF
J: TRBJ2-3
V: TRBV6-5
D: TRBD2
size: many

CDR3: CSATLVNTGELFF
J: TRBJ2-2
V: TRBV20-1
D: NA
size: many

CDR3: CASSFYSSNTEAFF
J: TRBJ1-1
V: TRBV7-2
D: NA
size: many

CDR3: CASPSQENTGELFF
J: TRBJ2-2
V: TRBV2
D: NA
size: NA

CDR3: CASSQVLAGGTDTQYF
J: TRBJ2-3
V: TRBV4-1
D: TRBD2
size: NA

CDR3: CASSLEGGGNTQYF
J: TRBJ2-3
V: TRBV5-4
D: NA
size: NA

CDR3: CASSASTVSNEKLFF
J: TRBJ1-4
V: TRBV7-9
D: NA
size: NA

CDR3: CASSVSGGLSNEQFF
J: TRBJ2-1
V: TRBV28
D: NA
size: many

CDR3: CAISESEYSNEQFF
J: TRBJ2-1
V: TRBV10-3
D: NA
size: few

CDR3: CASSLVGGRHGYTF
J: TRBJ1-2
V: TRBV13
D: TRBD1
size: many

CDR3: CSSSLGGNQETQYF
J: TRBJ2-5
V: TRBV29-1
D: NA
size: many

CDR3: CSAGTGQGASGQPQHF
J: TRBJ1-5
V: TRBV20-1
D: TRBD1
size: many

CDR3: CASSLDPGQANGNTIYF
J: TRBJ1-3
V: TRBV5-1
D: TRBD1
size: NA

CDR3: CASSQENRGNYGYTF
J: TRBJ1-2
V: TRBV3-1
D: TRBD1
size: NA

CDR3: CASTGPGVGELFF
J: TRBJ2-2
V: TRBV6-5
D: NA
size: many

CDR3: CASSLSKGDYNEQFF
J: TRBJ2-1
V: TRBV3-1
D: NA
size: NA

CDR3: CASSYSRSSGVGYQETQYF
J: TRBJ2-5
V: TRBV6-2/TRBV6-3
D: NA
size: many

CDR3: CASSQSGAQNIQYF
J: TRBJ2-4
V: TRBV14
D: NA
size: few

CDR3: CAISETGQETQYF
J: TRBJ2-5
V: TRBV10-3
D: NA
size: NA

CDR3: CASSSPHALRQGNYGYTF
J: TRBJ1-2
V: TRBV28
D: TRBD1
size: few

CDR3: CASSLLRAEETQYF
J: TRBJ2-5
V: TRBV7-2
D: NA
size: many